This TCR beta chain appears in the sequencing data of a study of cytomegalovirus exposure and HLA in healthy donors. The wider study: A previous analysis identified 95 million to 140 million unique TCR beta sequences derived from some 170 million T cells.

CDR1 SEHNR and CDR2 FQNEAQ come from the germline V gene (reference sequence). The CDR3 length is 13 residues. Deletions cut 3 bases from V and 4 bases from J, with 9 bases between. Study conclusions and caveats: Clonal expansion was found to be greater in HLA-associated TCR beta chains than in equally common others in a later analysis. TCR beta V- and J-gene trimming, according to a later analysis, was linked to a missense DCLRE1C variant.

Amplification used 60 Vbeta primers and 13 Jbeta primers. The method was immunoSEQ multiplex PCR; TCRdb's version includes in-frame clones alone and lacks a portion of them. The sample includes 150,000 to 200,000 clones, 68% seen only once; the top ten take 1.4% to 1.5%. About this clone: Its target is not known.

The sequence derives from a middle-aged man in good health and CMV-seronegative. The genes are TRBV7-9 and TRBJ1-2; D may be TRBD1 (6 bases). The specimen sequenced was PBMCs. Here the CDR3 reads CASSLDSVYGYTF. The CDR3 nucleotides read TGTGCCAGCAGCTTGGACAGCGTCTATGGCTACACCTTC.